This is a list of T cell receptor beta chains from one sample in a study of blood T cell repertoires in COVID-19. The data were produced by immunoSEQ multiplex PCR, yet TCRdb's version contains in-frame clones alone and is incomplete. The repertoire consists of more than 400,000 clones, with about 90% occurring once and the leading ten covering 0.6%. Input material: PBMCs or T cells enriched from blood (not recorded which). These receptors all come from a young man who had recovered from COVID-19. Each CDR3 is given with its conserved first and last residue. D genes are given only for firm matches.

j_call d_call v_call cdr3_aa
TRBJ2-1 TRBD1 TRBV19 CASSPGQGLGEQFF
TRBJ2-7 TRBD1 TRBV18 CASSHGTVPYEQYF
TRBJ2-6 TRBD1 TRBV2 CASSEEARGSSGANVLTF
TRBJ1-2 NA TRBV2 CASRGLDGYTF
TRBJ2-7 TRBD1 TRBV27 CASSFRQGIYEQYF
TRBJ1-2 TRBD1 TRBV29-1 CSVLDRVDYGYTF
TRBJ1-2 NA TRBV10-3 CAISEGKAGSYTF
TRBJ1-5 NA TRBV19 CASSMGALGNQPQHF
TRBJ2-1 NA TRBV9 CASSVVVGGEQFF
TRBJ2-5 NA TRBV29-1 CSVGLVSDQETQYF
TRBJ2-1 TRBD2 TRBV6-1 CASSDPTSAPYNEQFF
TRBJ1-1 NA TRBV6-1 CASSALSGRTEAFF
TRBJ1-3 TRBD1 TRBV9 CASSKGDRVSGNTIYF
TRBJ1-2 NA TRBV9 CASSASSSGEGYTF
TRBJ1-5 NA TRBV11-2 CASSLGVSQREPQHF
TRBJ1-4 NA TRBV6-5 CASGAASGVGEKLFF
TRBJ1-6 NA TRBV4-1 CASSQVARVRSSPLHF
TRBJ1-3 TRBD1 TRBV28 CASSPTGIGNTIYF
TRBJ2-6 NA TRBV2 CASTRGSGANVLTF
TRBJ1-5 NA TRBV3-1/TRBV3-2 CASSPDPTNGQPQHF
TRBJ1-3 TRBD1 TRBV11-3 CASSSSTGWGSGNTIYF
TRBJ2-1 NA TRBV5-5 CASSSISPGGLGNEQFF
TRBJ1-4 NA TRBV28 CASAIASRVRQTNEKLFF
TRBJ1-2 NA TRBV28 CASGGREFSYTF
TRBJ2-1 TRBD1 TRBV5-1 CASTPDRSSSYNEQFF
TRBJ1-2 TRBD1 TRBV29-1 CSVERQGIYGYTF
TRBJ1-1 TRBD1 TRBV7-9 CASSPRDRGWTEAFF
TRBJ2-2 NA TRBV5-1 CASSFAGGNTGELFF
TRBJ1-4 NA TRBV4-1 CASSRAATNEKLFF
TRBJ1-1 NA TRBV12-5 CASGFKLNTEAFF
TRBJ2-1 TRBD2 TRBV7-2 CASSLPGLGYNEQFF
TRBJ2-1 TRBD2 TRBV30 CAWSGAGERSYNEQFF
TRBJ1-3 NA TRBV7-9 CASSFLDPRDIYF
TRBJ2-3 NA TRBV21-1 CASSSRGGLSTDTQYF
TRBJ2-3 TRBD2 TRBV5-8 CASSLAMKGGSTDTQYF
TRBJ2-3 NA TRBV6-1 CASSEASGVGGTDTQYF
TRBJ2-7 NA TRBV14 CASSLDRGEQYF
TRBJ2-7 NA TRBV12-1 CASSRFSLDRRYYEQYF
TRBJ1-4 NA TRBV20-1 CSAWTEEKLFF
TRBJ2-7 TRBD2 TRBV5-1 CASSFNQREGSYEQYF
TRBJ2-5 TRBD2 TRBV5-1 CASSIHSGGDETQYF
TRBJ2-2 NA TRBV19 CASRDSPTGELFF
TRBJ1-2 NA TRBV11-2 CASSSTPRRGNNYGYTF
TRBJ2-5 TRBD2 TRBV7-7 CASSPGLAGGIETQYF
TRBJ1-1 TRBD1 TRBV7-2 CASSPILTGVEAFF